Given below is one T cell receptor (beta chain) in context. The antigen remains unidentified. The CDR3 has 14 amino acids. Germline V gene sequence: CDR1 SGHRS, CDR2 YFSETQ. V shed 0 bases and J shed 7 bases, with 12 bases lying between them. The data originate from a study of shared clonotypes between healthy human individuals. Study results and limitations: Rarefaction demonstrated incomplete sorted-subset sequencing despite large depth.

Produced via immunoSEQ multiplex PCR; TCRdb's table is partial and in-frame only. The table includes 2 million or so clones, over 85% detected once. V gene TRBV5-1 combines with J gene TRBJ2-3; D is uncertain. The clonotype comes from a man aged 18 to 29 in good health. Sequencing used naive CD4+ T cells sorted from blood. The subset was: CD45RA+ positively selected. CDR3 sequence reads: CASSLDPSINTQYF. CDR3 nucleotide sequence: TGCGCCAGCAGCTTGGATCCTAGTATAAATACGCAGTATTTT.